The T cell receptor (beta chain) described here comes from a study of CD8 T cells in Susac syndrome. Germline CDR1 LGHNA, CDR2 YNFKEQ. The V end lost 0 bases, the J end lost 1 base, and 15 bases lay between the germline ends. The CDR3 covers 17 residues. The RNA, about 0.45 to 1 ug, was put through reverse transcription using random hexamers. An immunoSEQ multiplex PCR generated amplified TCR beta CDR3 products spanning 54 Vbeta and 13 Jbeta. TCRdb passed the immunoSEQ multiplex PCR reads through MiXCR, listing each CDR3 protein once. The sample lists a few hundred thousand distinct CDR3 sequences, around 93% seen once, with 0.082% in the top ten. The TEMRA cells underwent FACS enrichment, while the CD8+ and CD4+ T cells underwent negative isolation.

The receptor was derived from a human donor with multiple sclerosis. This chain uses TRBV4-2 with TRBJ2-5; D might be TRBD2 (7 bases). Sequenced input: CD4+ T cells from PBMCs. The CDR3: CASSQDLRGGLQETQYF. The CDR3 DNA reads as TGTGCCAGCAGCCAAGATTTGAGGGGGGGCCTCCAAGAGACCCAGTACTTC.